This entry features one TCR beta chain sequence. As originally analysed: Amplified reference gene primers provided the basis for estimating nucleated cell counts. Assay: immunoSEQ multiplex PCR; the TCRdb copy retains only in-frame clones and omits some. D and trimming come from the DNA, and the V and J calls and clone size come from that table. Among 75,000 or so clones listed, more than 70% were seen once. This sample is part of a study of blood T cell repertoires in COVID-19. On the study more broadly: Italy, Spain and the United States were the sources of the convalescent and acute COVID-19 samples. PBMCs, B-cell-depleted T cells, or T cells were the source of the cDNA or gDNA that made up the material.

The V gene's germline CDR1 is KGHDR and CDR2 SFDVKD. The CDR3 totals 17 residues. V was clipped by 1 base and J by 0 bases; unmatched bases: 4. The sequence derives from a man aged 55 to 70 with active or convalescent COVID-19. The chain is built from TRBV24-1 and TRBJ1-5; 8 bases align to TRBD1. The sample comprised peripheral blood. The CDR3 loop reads CATSDFSRGHSNQPQHF. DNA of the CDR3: TGTGCCACCAGTGATTTCTCCAGGGGGCATAGCAATCAGCCCCAGCATTTT.